This TCR beta chain was sequenced for a study of blood T cell repertoires in COVID-19 (dated by TCRdb to 2018 to 2021). Regarding the research as a whole: The collaborator samples originated in the United States, Italy and Spain and spanned the acute and convalescent phases of COVID-19. The samples were drawn from the first 160 participants of the ongoing ImmuneRACE study and from 1,200 or so subjects provided by 6 global collaborators. A freely available public database, intended as a resource for researchers studying the immune response to SARS-CoV-2, is where the repertoires were released. The sample metadata nearly always contained a de-identified subject ID, COVID-19 status, age in years and sex. The dataset comprised deeply sampled blood TCRbeta repertoires from subjects exposed to, actively infected with, or recovered from COVID-19. The material from the prospective study consisted of cDNA or gDNA derived from T cells, B-cell-depleted T cells, or PBMCs. Where available, HLA class I and class II types were taken from metadata supplied by the sample provider and were not determined by assay-based typing.

Inclusive of the bounding cysteine and phenylalanine, the CDR3 is 15 residues long. Only the CDR3 portion is preserved as DNA: 45 bases, with reading frame beginning at the first base. Trimming takes 6 bases off V and 0 bases off J; junction bases not matched to a gene: 8. The germline V gene (reference sequence) yields SGHKS for CDR1 and YYEKEE for CDR2. The immunoSEQ Assay, a bias-controlled multiplex PCR, was used to amplify TCRbeta CDR3 regions from genomic DNA. The authors' pipeline ran thus. Within the assay, amplification of reference gene primers was used to estimate how many nucleated cells each sample contained. To quantify the absolute abundance of each unique TCRbeta CDR3 rearrangement, sequence reads were collapsed and filtered. For each sample, productive Simpson clonality was calculated by taking the square root of Simpson's diversity index across productive rearrangements. TCRdb holds this immuneACCESS table with in-frame rearrangements only. Some clones are missing; in checked studies, unresolved V genes explain under half, and the rest has no known cause. Clone size and the V and J calls come from that table; the DNA yielded D and trimming. This sample holds some 200,000 clones; around 83% were observed only once. The ten largest clonotypes hold approximately 6.2% of the sample.

Details on this clone: Its target antigen remains unknown. No base qualities exist here, and no much larger clone lies one base off it.

What the research found in general, with its limitations: Clinical and demographic metadata were provided uncurated, with the amount varying by source and participant.

The collaborating institutions used their own protocols to collect whole blood in K2EDTA tubes. For TCRbeta analysis, collaborators shipped samples as frozen whole blood, isolated PBMCs, or DNA extracted from either of those sample types. The specimen was peripheral blood. The sequence is built from TRBV5-5 and TRBJ2-5; TRBD1 agrees with 7 junctional bases. This TCR derives from a woman between 35 and 50 years old with acute or convalescent COVID-19. CDR3 loop: CASKGAPVYQETQYF. The sequence in DNA is TGTGCCAGCAAGGGGGCCCCAGTTTACCAAGAGACCCAGTACTTC.